The rows below give T cell receptor beta chains drawn from one sample of a study of T cells in Graves' hyperthyroidism and ophthalmopathy. TCRdb fed the multiplex PCR reads into MiXCR, producing one record per CDR3 protein. The data hold about half a million distinct CDR3 sequences, with approximately 25% observed a single time. The sample taken for sequencing was blood. The receptors stem from a woman in her 30s with Graves' ophthalmopathy. Each CDR3 is given with its conserved first and last residue. Each record gives: V gene, clone size, J gene, D gene, CDR3 protein, CDR3 DNA. The D gene is left open where the match is weak. Some rows have no size entry. The others give once, few or many, or a class for an expanded clone.

TRBV6-1	many	TRBJ1-1	NA	CASSEVGHTEAFF	TGTGCCAGCAGTGAAGTGGGACACACTGAAGCTTTCTTT
TRBV6-1	many	TRBJ2-5	TRBD2	CASSEGEGLGHQETQYF	TGTGCCAGCAGTGAAGGGGAGGGCCTAGGCCACCAAGAGACCCAGTACTTC
TRBV6-1	few	TRBJ1-2	NA	CASSIKRERALNYGYTF	TGTGCCAGCTCCATAAAGCGGGAGCGGGCCCTTAACTATGGCTACACCTTC
TRBV7-9	many	TRBJ2-7	TRBD1	CASSDMDRVDEQYF	TGTGCCAGCAGCGATATGGACAGGGTGGACGAGCAGTACTTC
TRBV19	many	TRBJ1-1	NA	CASSRGYTEAFF	TGTGCCAGCAGTCGTGGGTACACTGAAGCTTTCTTT
TRBV29-1	many	TRBJ2-7	NA	CSAGTFSYEQYF	TGCAGCGCTGGGACATTTTCCTACGAGCAGTACTTC
TRBV9	few	TRBJ2-7	NA	CASSPTGRNSYEQYF	TGTGCCAGCAGCCCCACGGGACGGAACTCCTACGAGCAGTACTTC
TRBV28	many	TRBJ1-5	TRBD1	CASSEQGVGNQPQHF	TGTGCCAGCAGTGAACAGGGGGTGGGTAATCAGCCCCAGCATTTT
TRBV20-1	many	TRBJ1-1	NA	CSASVFKGTEAFF	TGCAGTGCTAGCGTATTTAAGGGCACTGAAGCTTTCTTT
TRBV25-1	few	TRBJ2-7	NA	CASSVDPGVYEQYF	TGTGCCAGCAGTGTTGATCCGGGGGTCTACGAGCAGTACTTC
TRBV6-1	NA	TRBJ2-7	TRBD1	CASKTGALESYEQYF	TGTGCCAGCAAAACAGGGGCCCTCGAATCCTACGAGCAGTACTTC
TRBV4-3	few	TRBJ1-2	NA	CASSQDDLEGARDGYTF	TGCGCCAGCAGCCAAGATGACCTCGAAGGGGCACGCGATGGCTACACCTTC
TRBV12-3/TRBV12-4	NA	TRBJ1-1	TRBD1	CAIEYRGTTRAFF	TGTGCCATAGAGTACAGGGGAACCACTAGGGCTTTCTTT
TRBV12-3/TRBV12-4	many	TRBJ1-1	NA	CASSFREGFTEAFF	TGTGCCAGCAGTTTCCGTGAGGGGTTCACTGAAGCTTTCTTT
TRBV28	many	TRBJ2-7	NA	CASSSTRRDRPYEQYF	TGTGCCAGCAGTTCAACCCGCCGGGACCGGCCCTACGAGCAGTACTTC
TRBV27	many	TRBJ1-6	NA	CASSFRDDNSPLHF	TGTGCCAGCAGTTTCAGGGACGATAATTCACCCCTCCACTTT
TRBV12-3/TRBV12-4	many	TRBJ2-7	TRBD1	CASRPGTAYEQYF	TGTGCCAGCAGGCCCGGGACAGCCTACGAGCAGTACTTC
TRBV6-1	many	TRBJ1-1	TRBD1	CASSEVLRWDRATEAFF	TGTGCCAGCAGTGAAGTGCTTCGATGGGACAGGGCCACTGAAGCTTTCTTT
TRBV2	many	TRBJ2-7	NA	CASSEPGDRIRAYEQYF	TGTGCCAGCAGTGAACCAGGCGACAGAATAAGAGCCTACGAGCAGTACTTC
TRBV6-1	NA	TRBJ2-4	NA	CASREGSKNIQYF	TGTGCCAGCAGAGAGGGTAGCAAAAACATTCAGTACTTC
TRBV6-1	NA	TRBJ2-7	TRBD2	CASRSGGTYEQYF	TGTGCCAGCAGAAGCGGGGGCACCTACGAGCAGTACTTC
TRBV2	many	TRBJ2-5	TRBD2	CASSDRSSGVSFEETQYF	TGTGCCAGCAGTGATCGCTCTAGCGGGGTTTCATTTGAAGAGACCCAGTACTTC
TRBV6-1	many	TRBJ1-1	TRBD1	CASRRQGYEAFF	TGTGCCAGCAGGAGACAGGGGTATGAAGCTTTCTTT
TRBV27	many	TRBJ2-7	TRBD1	CASSPRQGVMHEQYF	TGTGCCAGCAGTCCCCGACAGGGGGTAATGCACGAGCAGTACTTC
TRBV6-2/TRBV6-3	few	TRBJ1-2	NA	CASSYHQGNYGYTF	TGTGCCAGCAGTTACCACCAGGGGAACTATGGCTACACCTTC
TRBV6-5	many	TRBJ2-7	NA	CASSYSKGTYEQYF	TGTGCCAGCAGTTACTCGAAAGGGACCTACGAGCAGTACTTC